This T cell receptor beta chain was observed in a study of breast tumors, draining lymph nodes, adjacent tissues. General study points: Compared with lymph nodes, tumors were less diverse; compared with nontumor tissue, more.

The CDR3 totals 15 residues. Germline V gene sequence: CDR1 MDHEN, CDR2 SYDVKM. V lost 4 bases, J lost 4 bases, and 14 bases lay in between. In TCRdb, the multiplex PCR reads were re-called with MiXCR into one record per CDR3 protein. This table has nearly 200,000 distinct CDR3 sequences, approximately 33% appearing once. This clonotype was detected only a few times. The antigen remains undetermined. Samples came from axillary lymph nodes draining the breast cancer. V gene TRBV28 combines with J gene TRBJ1-5, with D possibly TRBD1 on 5 matching bases. Sequenced sample: axillary lymph node tissue. The clonotype was recovered from a female donor with breast cancer. Some clones in this sample may be carry-over from other donors' samples. The CDR3 loop is CASSSRQPPNQPQHF. Here the CDR3 DNA reads TGTGCCAGCAGTTCCCGACAGCCCCCTAATCAGCCCCAGCATTTT.